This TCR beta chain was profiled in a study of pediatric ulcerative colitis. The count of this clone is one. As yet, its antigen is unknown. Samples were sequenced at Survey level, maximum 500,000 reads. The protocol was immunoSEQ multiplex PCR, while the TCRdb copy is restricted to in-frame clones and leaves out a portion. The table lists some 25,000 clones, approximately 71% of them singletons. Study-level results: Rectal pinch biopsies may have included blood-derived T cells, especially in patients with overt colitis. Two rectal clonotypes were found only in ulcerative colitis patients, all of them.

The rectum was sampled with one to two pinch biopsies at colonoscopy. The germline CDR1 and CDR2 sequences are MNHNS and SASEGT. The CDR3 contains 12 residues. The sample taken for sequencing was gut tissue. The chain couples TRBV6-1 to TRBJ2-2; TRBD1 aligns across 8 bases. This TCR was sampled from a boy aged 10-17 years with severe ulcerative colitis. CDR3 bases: TGTACGACAGGGGCTTACACCGGGGAGCTGTTTTTT. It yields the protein CTTGAYTGELFF.